Below, 15 T cell receptor beta chains from the same sample are listed, as sequenced in a study of T cell responses to AZD1222 COVID-19 vaccine. The method was immunoSEQ multiplex PCR; TCRdb's version includes in-frame clones alone and lacks a portion of them. The sample has around 160,000 clones, around nine tenths seen once. The source was peripheral blood, collected on day 0 of AZD1222 vaccination. The receptors were gathered from an adult in good health.

This rearrangement joins TRBV6-5 to TRBJ1-1; a weak D match, TRBD1 (6 bases). V lost 8 bases to trimming and J lost 0 bases, with 16 bases between them. CDR1 MNHEY and CDR2 SVGAGI come from the germline V gene. The CDR3 consists of 15 residues. The CDR3 nucleotides are TGTGCCAGCTCCGTTGCGACAGGAATGAACACTGAAGCTTTCTTT. Encoded protein: CASSVATGMNTEAFF.

V usage is TRBV9 and J usage is TRBJ1-2, with D hard to call. The CDR3 contains 14 residues. The V gene's germline CDR1 is SGDLS and CDR2 YYNGEE. The V gene lost 0 bases and the J gene lost 4 bases, with 10 bases spanning the gap. CDR3 residues: CASSVGPGSYGYTF. CDR3 coding DNA: TGTGCCAGCAGCGTAGGTCCTGGATCCTATGGCTACACCTTC.

This rearrangement joins TRBV7-3 to TRBJ2-3; possible D gene TRBD2, 6 bases. V lost 2 bases and J lost 1, with 10 bases in between. The CDR3 length is 15 residues. Germline loops: CDR1 SGHTA, CDR2 FQGTGA. Here the CDR3 reads CASSLGRGRTDTQYF. The DNA of the CDR3 is TGTGCCAGCAGCTTAGGGCGGGGACGCACAGATACGCAGTATTTT. The whole variable domain, filled in from reference TRBV7-3 and TRBJ2-3, reads GAGVSQTPSNKVTEKGKYVELRCDPISGHTALYWYRQSLGQGPEFLIYFQGTGAADDSGLPNDRFFAVRPEGSVSTLKIQRTERGDSAVYLCASSLGRGRTDTQYFGPGTRLTVL.

The chain is built from TRBV19 and TRBJ2-3; 13 bases match TRBD2. The CDR3 covers 15 residues. In germline, CDR1 is LNHDA, CDR2 SQIVND (reference sequence). V was pared by 2 bases and J by 6 bases, with 2 bases of the junction left unmatched. The CDR3 bases are TGTGCCAGTAGTATAACTAGCGGGAGGGTTGATACGCAGTATTTT. This encodes CASSITSGRVDTQYF.

The rearrangement links TRBV6-5 to TRBJ2-2; 9 bases match TRBD1. The CDR3 length is 15 residues. After removal of 6 bases from V and 5 bases from J, the junction contained 7 bases not matched to a gene. From germline, CDR1 is MNHEY and CDR2 SVGAGI. This CDR3 reads CASSRDRVGTGELFF. DNA of the CDR3: TGTGCCAGCAGCCGGGACAGGGTAGGGACCGGGGAGCTGTTTTTT.

The chain joins TRBV20-1 to TRBJ2-2; no clear D. Trimming pared 3 bases from V and 10 bases from J, leaving 9 bases between. CDR1 and CDR2 (germline): DFQATT, SNEGSKA (reference sequence). CDR3 size: 11 residues. In nucleotides, the CDR3 is TGCAGTGCTAGTTATTCGGCGGAGCTGTTTTTT. This sequence encodes CSASYSAELFF.

This chain connects TRBV5-3 to TRBJ1-1; D possibly corresponds to TRBD1 (5 bases). TRBV5-3 is an open reading frame, and its role is uncertain. CDR3 size: 16 residues. V lost 4 bases, J lost 3 bases, and 19 bases lay in between. CDR3 sequence (DNA): TGTGCCAGAAGCACGGATGAGGGGACGTGTTACACTGAAGCTTTCTTT. Amino acids: CARSTDEGTCYTEAFF.

Notes on this clone: The sample holds other DNA sequences that translate to the same CDR3. The genes are TRBV9 and TRBJ2-1; D unclear. The germline V gene has CDR1 SGDLS and CDR2 YYNGEE. The CDR3 length is 14 residues. Trimming pared 0 bases from V and 0 bases from J, leaving 4 bases between. CDR3 nucleotides: TGTGCCAGCAGCGTAGAAAGCTCCTACAATGAGCAGTTCTTC. The encoded protein is CASSVESSYNEQFF.

The chain has TRBV4-1 and TRBJ2-1; 11 nucleotides agree with TRBD2. CDR1 MGHRA and CDR2 YSYEKL come from the germline V gene. This CDR3 has 18 residues. V shed 5 bases and J 0 bases; nucleotides not matched to a gene: 9. The CDR3 loop is CASSSRTSGLSSYNEQFF. The CDR3 DNA is TGCGCCAGCAGCTCTCGGACTAGCGGGTTAAGCTCCTACAATGAGCAGTTCTTC.

The chain is built from TRBV20-1 and TRBJ1-4; D is ambiguous. Looked up from germline, CDR1 is DFQATT and CDR2 is SNEGSKA (reference sequence). V was pared by 3 bases and J by 4 bases, with 9 bases between. The CDR3 spans 13 residues. This CDR3 reads CSASRRSNEKLFF. CDR3 nucleotide sequence: TGCAGTGCTAGTAGGAGGAGTAATGAAAAACTGTTTTTT.

The chain has TRBV29-1 and TRBJ2-1, with D maybe TRBD2 (6 bases). CDR3 length equals 14 residues. Trimming shortened V by 3 bases and J by 9 bases, and 18 bases separated the two germline ends. Germline CDR1 reads SQVTM; CDR2 reads ANQGSEA. The chain's CDR3 is CSVDRSGVYGEQFF. The CDR3 DNA follows: TGCAGCGTTGACCGGTCGGGAGTCTACGGTGAGCAGTTCTTC.

The chain combines TRBV2 with TRBJ1-1, with a tentative D call TRBD1 (5 bases). This CDR3 has 13 residues. V was cut by 6 bases and J by 3 bases, with 11 bases left in between. In germline, CDR1 is SNHLY, CDR2 FYNNEI. CDR3: CASSGTYYTEAFF. DNA of the CDR3: TGTGCCAGCAGCGGGACTTATTACACTGAAGCTTTCTTT.

This chain joins TRBV4-3 and TRBJ1-1; no clear D. V was trimmed by 2 bases and J by 3 bases, leaving 10 bases between them. The CDR3 contains 14 residues. CDR1 and CDR2 from the germline V gene are LGHNA and YSLEER. The CDR3 loop is CASSQRLGDTEAFF. The CDR3 coding sequence is TGCGCCAGCAGCCAACGACTCGGGGACACTGAAGCTTTCTTT.

The chain joins TRBV7-6 to TRBJ2-1; TRBD1 matches 7 bases. Germline trimming cut 4 bases from V and 5 bases from J; bases unmatched to any gene: 11. Germline V lookup: CDR1 SGHVS, CDR2 FNYEAQ. The CDR3 runs to 16 residues. The CDR3 is CASSSRPGGWDNEQFF. In nucleotides, the CDR3 is TGTGCCAGCAGCTCGAGACCAGGGGGTTGGGACAATGAGCAGTTCTTC.

The chain carries TRBV7-2 and TRBJ2-7; D gene ambiguous. The germline CDR1 and CDR2 sequences are SGHTA and FQGNSA. CDR3 size: 14 residues. The V end lost 6 bases, the J end lost 0 bases, and 12 bases lay between the germline ends. CDR3 protein: CASSTALSSYEQYF. CDR3 DNA sequence: TGTGCCAGCAGTACGGCGCTGAGCTCCTACGAGCAGTACTTC.